This passage covers 30 T cell receptor beta chains from one sample sequenced in a study of T cell clones after liver transplantation. Profiled with immunoSEQ multiplex PCR; TCRdb holds only in-frame clones, not every one. The table has about 80,000 clones, over 80% seen once; the top ten hold roughly 0.44%. The source material was CD4+ T cells from blood, sampled 46 months after liver transplant. The receptors stem from a human patient who received a liver transplant. Some T cells may have come from the graft donor.

The chain recombines TRBV29-1 with TRBJ1-5; D is unclear. The CDR3 is 13 residues long. Germline V lookup: CDR1 SQVTM, CDR2 ANQGSEA. Trimming cost V 5 bases and J 3 bases, with 11 bases left between them. The chain's CDR3 is CSVREGPNQPQHF. CDR3 coding DNA: TGCAGCGTTCGAGAAGGCCCCAATCAGCCCCAGCATTTT.

The chain links TRBV6-6 to TRBJ2-3; TRBD1 agrees at 10 bases. Germline CDR1 and CDR2: MNHNY and SVGAGI (reference sequence). Trimming at V came to 8 bases and at J to 3 bases, leaving 2 bases not matched to a gene. The CDR3 runs to 13 residues. CDR3 loop: CASRDRGTDTQYF. The CDR3 nucleotides are TGTGCCAGCCGGGACAGGGGTACAGATACGCAGTATTTT.

The rearrangement uses TRBV5-6 and TRBJ2-5; D call uncertain. Germline V CDR1 and CDR2: SGHDT, YYEEEE. This CDR3 has 13 amino acids. V was pared by 0 bases and J by 2 bases, with 5 bases between. The CDR3 loop is CASSLVSQETQYF. CDR3 bases: TGTGCCAGCAGCTTGGTTTCTCAAGAGACCCAGTACTTC.

The chain is built from TRBV5-4 and TRBJ2-3; 10 bases match TRBD2. Germline V gives CDR1 SGHNT, CDR2 YYREEE (reference sequence). This CDR3 comprises 14 residues. Germline trimming cut 3 bases from V and 3 bases from J; bases unmatched to any gene: 1. DNA for the CDR3: TGTGCCAGCAGCTCGGGACTAGCGACAGATACGCAGTATTTT. Its protein is CASSSGLATDTQYF.

This clone occurred once. DNA of the CDR3: TGTGCCAGCAGCTTAGTAGGGGCCTACGAGCAGTACTTC. Amino acid sequence: CASSLVGAYEQYF. J is TRBJ2-7 and V is TRBV7-2, with a possible D match to TRBD1 (5 bases). Germline CDR1 is SGHTA and CDR2 is FQGNSA. The CDR3 is 13 amino acids. V lost 1 base to trimming and J lost 2 bases, with 6 bases between them.

The J gene is TRBJ1-4, the V gene TRBV15, with D unclear. The CDR3 is 14 residues long. Per the germline V gene, CDR1 is LNHNV and CDR2 is YYDKDF (reference sequence). V lost 7 bases to trimming and J lost 8 bases, with 17 bases between them. The CDR3 DNA reads TGTGCCACCAAGGAGGGAACATCGGGCGAAAAACTGTTTTTT. Translating it yields CATKEGTSGEKLFF.

The J gene is TRBJ2-1, the V gene TRBV6-4; a weak D match, TRBD1 (6 bases). Trimming removed 5 bases at V and 6 bases at J, with 14 bases between. Germline V CDR1 and CDR2: MRHNA, SNTAGT. The CDR3 consists of 14 residues. The CDR3 loop reads CASSLGTTFNEQFF. CDR3 nucleotide sequence: TGTGCCAGCAGTCTGGGGACAACTTTCAATGAGCAGTTCTTC.

This sequence joins TRBV28 and TRBJ1-1; D is uncertain. Germline V gives CDR1 MDHEN, CDR2 SYDVKM. The CDR3 spans 12 residues. V lost 4 bases, J lost 3 bases, and 6 bases lay in between. This chain's CDR3 is CASSYSHTEAFF. CDR3 nucleotides: TGTGCCAGCAGTTACAGTCACACTGAAGCTTTCTTT.

This chain joins TRBV6-1 and TRBJ2-5; the D gene is possibly TRBD1 (6 bases). V shed 4 bases and J shed 5 bases, with 23 bases lying between them. Germline V gives CDR1 MNHNS, CDR2 SASEGT. This CDR3 is built from 17 residues. CDR3 sequence: CASSGGQAGWIDETQYF. The DNA for the CDR3 is TGTGCCAGCAGTGGGGGACAAGCTGGCTGGATAGATGAGACCCAGTACTTC.

This chain links TRBV6-1 with TRBJ2-7; 10 bases are a match to TRBD2. The CDR3 is 15 residues long. V gave up 6 bases and J gave up 3 bases; unmatched junction bases: 8. The germline gives CDR1 MNHNS, CDR2 SASEGT. CDR3: CASRPIAGGRYEQYF. CDR3 nucleotide sequence: TGTGCCAGCAGACCCATAGCGGGAGGTCGCTACGAGCAGTACTTC.

The chain combines TRBV6-4 with TRBJ1-2; D is unresolved. Germline CDR1 reads MRHNA; CDR2 reads SNTAGT. The CDR3 length is 14 residues. V gave up 7 bases and J gave up 4 bases, with 16 bases separating them. The CDR3 region has the DNA TGTGCCAGCATCCTTAAAGCAGGTCTCTATGGCTACACCTTC. Its protein is CASILKAGLYGYTF.

This chain links TRBV7-8 with TRBJ1-5, with 7 nucleotides matching TRBD1. Per germline, CDR1 SGHVS and CDR2 FQNEAQ. This CDR3 contains 15 residues. J gave up 3 bases and V 1 base, and 3 bases lay outside the gene matches. CDR3 DNA: TGTGCCAGCAGCTTAGAGGGACAGCTCAATCAGCCCCAGCATTTT. Residues: CASSLEGQLNQPQHF. The entire variable domain, with the rest obtained from reference TRBV7-8 and TRBJ1-5, is as follows: GAGVSQSPRYKVAKRGQDVALRCDPISGHVSLFWYQQALGQGPEFLTYFQNEAQLDKSGLPSDRFFAERPEGSVSTLKIQRTQQEDSAVYLCASSLEGQLNQPQHFGDGTRLSIL.

The V and J genes are TRBV4-3 and TRBJ1-1; possible D gene TRBD1, 6 bases. Trimming shortened V by 3 bases and J by 6 bases, and 14 bases separated the two germline ends. This CDR3 is 14 amino acids long. Germline V gives CDR1 LGHNA, CDR2 YSLEER. CDR3 DNA sequence: TGCGCCAGCAGCCACTTAAACAGGGCGCCTGAAGCTTTCTTT. Protein sequence: CASSHLNRAPEAFF.

V is TRBV5-1 and J is TRBJ2-1; TRBD1 might be the D (6 bases). Germline CDR1 is SGHRS and CDR2 is YFSETQ. The V gene lost 1 base and the J gene lost 2 bases, with 10 bases spanning the gap. This CDR3 is built from 15 residues. Here the CDR3 reads CASSLMQGPYNEQFF. DNA of the CDR3: TGCGCCAGCAGCTTGATGCAGGGGCCCTACAATGAGCAGTTCTTC.

CDR3 amino acids: CSATDLRGQYF. In DNA, the CDR3 is TGCAGTGCTACGGACCTACGGGGGCAGTACTTC. The chain is built from TRBV20-1 and TRBJ2-7; possible D gene TRBD2, 5 bases. V was shortened by 4 bases and J by 9 bases, with 13 bases between the two germline ends. CDR3 size: 11 residues. Per the germline V gene, CDR1 is DFQATT and CDR2 is SNEGSKA (reference sequence).

In this sample, this clone turned up once. The genes are TRBV4-1 and TRBJ2-7; 9 bases are a match to TRBD2. With 2 bases clipped from V and 2 bases from J, the junction kept 4 bases outside the gene matches. In germline, CDR1 is MGHRA, CDR2 YSYEKL. The CDR3 runs to 15 residues. The chain's CDR3 is CASSQTPSGTYEQYF. In nucleotides, the CDR3 is TGCGCCAGCAGCCAAACACCTAGCGGGACCTACGAGCAGTACTTC.

This clone showed up just a few times. The chain is built from TRBV28 and TRBJ1-1; 7 bases are shared with TRBD1. Per germline, CDR1 MDHEN and CDR2 SYDVKM. Trimming took 8 bases from V and 5 from J; bases not matched to a gene: 14. The CDR3 extends over 15 amino acids. The CDR3 sequence: CASRDMTGKRTEAFF. DNA of the CDR3: TGTGCCAGCCGAGACATGACAGGGAAAAGGACTGAAGCTTTCTTT. The entire variable domain, with the rest obtained from reference TRBV28 and TRBJ1-1, is as follows: DVKVTQSSRYLVKRTGEKVFLECVQDMDHENMFWYRQDPGLGLRLIYFSYDVKMKEKGDIPEGYSVSREKKERFSLILESASTNQTSMYLCASRDMTGKRTEAFFGQGTRLTVV.

This clone is a singleton in its sample. The V call is TRBV6-1, the J call TRBJ1-1, with D possibly matching TRBD1 (5 bases). V lost 3 bases to trimming and J lost 1 base, with 12 bases between them. The CDR3 is made up of 15 amino acids. Germline V gene data show CDR1 as MNHNS and CDR2 as SASEGT. CDR3 bases: TGTGCCAGCAGTGACGCAGGGAGGGCGAACACTGAAGCTTTCTTT. This encodes CASSDAGRANTEAFF.

This sequence joins TRBV6-5 and TRBJ2-5; D gene uncertain. Germline values: CDR1 MNHEY, CDR2 SVGAGI. V was shortened by 6 bases and J by 0 bases, with 14 bases between the two germline ends. This CDR3 spans 15 amino acids. The chain's CDR3 is CASSRTGRYQETQYF. CDR3 sequence (DNA): TGTGCCAGCAGCAGAACCGGGCGCTACCAAGAGACCCAGTACTTC.

The V and J genes are TRBV4-3 and TRBJ1-1; tentative D call: TRBD1 (6 bases). The CDR3 has 17 residues. The V gene's germline CDR1 is LGHNA and CDR2 YSLEER. V shed 3 bases and J shed 5 bases, with 22 bases lying between them. CDR3 sequence: CASSHRGGGDFITEAFF. DNA for the CDR3: TGCGCCAGCAGCCACCGGGGAGGGGGGGATTTTATAACTGAAGCTTTCTTT.

The chain employs TRBV6-1 and TRBJ1-1; a weak D match, TRBD1 (5 bases). CDR1 MNHNS and CDR2 SASEGT come from the germline V gene. This CDR3 region has 14 residues. The ends were cut back, 5 bases at V and 2 bases at J, with 12 bases in the middle. DNA for the CDR3: TGTGCCAGCAGTTCATCCAGGGTTAACACTGAAGCTTTCTTT. It codes for CASSSSRVNTEAFF.

Written as DNA, the CDR3 is TGTGCCAGCAGCTCGAAAGACGTCCTTTCGGGCACAGATACGCAGTATTTT. The encoded protein is CASSSKDVLSGTDTQYF. The rearrangement links TRBV5-4 to TRBJ2-3, with no clear D. Germline CDR1 is SGHNT and CDR2 is YYREEE (reference sequence). There are 17 residues in the CDR3. V lost 3 bases to trimming and J lost 1 base, with 18 bases between them. The whole variable domain, filled in from reference TRBV5-4 and TRBJ2-3, reads ETGVTQSPTHLIKTRGQQVTLRCSSQSGHNTVSWYQQALGQGPQFIFQYYREEENGRGNFPPRFSGLQFPNYSSELNVNALELDDSALYLCASSSKDVLSGTDTQYFGPGTRLTVL.

This clone appeared a single time. The CDR3 DNA sequence: TGTGCCAGCAGTTACCTGACAGATCAGCCCCAGCATTTT. This translates into CASSYLTDQPQHF. This sequence joins TRBV6-5 and TRBJ1-5; TRBD1 might be the D (5 bases). CDR3 size: 13 residues. The germline V gene encodes CDR1 MNHEY and CDR2 SVGAGI. The ends were cut back, 2 bases at V and 5 bases at J, with 7 bases in the middle.

The chain carries TRBV5-1 and TRBJ2-5, with D uncertain. Trimming left V 6 bases short and J 0 bases short, with 15 bases between. CDR3 size: 15 residues. CDR1 is SGHRS and CDR2 is YFSETQ in the germline V gene. DNA for the CDR3: TGCGCCAGCACCCTGGGTCCAGGCCACCAAGAGACCCAGTACTTC. Residues: CASTLGPGHQETQYF.

This clone appeared a single time. The chain employs TRBV9 and TRBJ2-5; the match to TRBD1 covers 7 bases. The CDR3 runs to 13 residues. The germline V gene has CDR1 SGDLS and CDR2 YYNGEE. V lost 4 bases, J lost 4 bases, and 4 bases stayed unmatched. CDR3 nucleotide sequence: TGTGCCAGCAGCCTTCGGACAGGAGAGACCCAGTACTTC. Protein sequence: CASSLRTGETQYF.

The genes are TRBV5-4 and TRBJ2-1, with D unresolved. Germline CDR1 is SGHNT and CDR2 is YYREEE (reference sequence). V was cut by 2 bases and J by 7 bases, with 7 bases left in between. The CDR3 loop spans 12 amino acids. As DNA, the CDR3 is TGTGCCAGCAGCTTAGGCGGAAATGAGCAGTTCTTC. Translating it yields CASSLGGNEQFF.

The chain carries TRBV28 and TRBJ2-1; 9 nucleotides match TRBD1. The germline gives CDR1 MDHEN, CDR2 SYDVKM. The CDR3 spans 16 residues. J was trimmed by 9 bases and V by 8 bases; bases with no gene match: 17. The CDR3 sequence is CASRVTGTGNWGEQFF. For the CDR3, the DNA is TGTGCCAGCCGTGTGACCGGGACAGGGAATTGGGGTGAGCAGTTCTTC.

The chain combines TRBV19 with TRBJ2-4; 11 positions agree with TRBD2. Germline V lookup: CDR1 LNHDA, CDR2 SQIVND (reference sequence). The CDR3 runs to 17 residues. Trimming removed 11 bases from V and 0 bases from J; junction bases left unmatched: 12. The CDR3 DNA sequence: TGTGCCTCCTCTAGGGGACTAGCGGTCCTAGCCAAAAACATTCAGTACTTC. Translation: CASSRGLAVLAKNIQYF.

V is TRBV28 and J is TRBJ2-7; 7 bases are a match to TRBD1. V lost 4 bases, J lost 2 bases, and 11 bases stayed unmatched. The CDR3 contains 16 residues. Germline CDR1 reads MDHEN; CDR2 reads SYDVKM. The CDR3 loop is CASSSYWTGKPYEQYF. The CDR3 region has the DNA TGTGCCAGCAGTTCCTACTGGACAGGAAAACCCTACGAGCAGTACTTC.

The J gene is TRBJ2-5, the V gene TRBV7-9; 11 bases are a match to TRBD1. The CDR3 covers 16 residues. With V trimmed by 3 bases and J by 5 bases, 8 bases remained unmatched. The germline gives CDR1 SEHNR, CDR2 FQNEAQ (reference sequence). CDR3 nucleotide sequence: TGTGCCAGCAGCTTTCCCCTTGGACAGGGGGCTGAGACCCAGTACTTC. The encoded protein is CASSFPLGQGAETQYF.